The source of this T cell receptor beta chain is a study of T cell repertoires in cytomegalovirus infection. The V end lost 4 bases, the J end lost 0 bases, and 10 bases lay between the germline ends. The CDR3 is 15 residues long. Germline CDR1 MNHNY, CDR2 SVGAGI (reference sequence). TCRdb recomputed calls from the reads with MiXCR, one row per CDR3 protein. The sample records some 940,000 distinct CDR3 sequences, roughly 30% being singletons. As to this clonotype: What it recognizes is unknown.

The sequences come from cultured CD8+ T cells from PBMCs, collected from culture after CMV antigen stimulation. The chain employs TRBV6-6 and TRBJ2-1; possible D gene TRBD2, 5 bases. This sequence originates from a human donor in good health (CMV status not recorded). Some clones in this sample may be carry-over from other donors' samples. CDR3 nucleotides: TGTGCCAGCAGTTCACGTGAGGGCTCCTACAATGAGCAGTTCTTC. Encoded protein: CASSSREGSYNEQFF.